This T cell receptor (beta chain) was documented in a study of T cells in localized non-small cell lung cancer. General study results and limits: A median of about 58 of the top 100 tumor clones appeared in adjacent lung, which was paired and uninvolved. Patients showing higher blood T cell density tended to see longer overall survival. It was uninvolved adjacent lung that showed the highest T cell clonality, exceeding tumor.

Adjacent lung samples, free of atypia, were obtained at least 2 cm from the tumor margin. The V gene lost 6 bases and the J gene lost 4 bases, with 15 bases spanning the gap. CDR1 MNHGY and CDR2 SAAAGT come from the germline V gene. The CDR3 runs to 14 residues. This clone was seen more than once but under ten times. Its specificity is not known. The data were produced by immunoSEQ multiplex PCR, yet TCRdb's version contains in-frame clones alone and is incomplete. The data contain over a thousand clones, 20% to 25% of them singletons. The V gene is TRBV6-8, the J gene TRBJ1-2; D is possibly TRBD1 (5 bases). The starting material was normal lung tissue next to the tumor, obtained before any cancer treatment. The receptor was isolated from a woman aged 35-75 years with stage I lung adenocarcinoma. The CDR3 reads CASSLQADFYGYTF. In DNA, the CDR3 is TGTGCCAGCAGCTTACAGGCGGACTTCTATGGCTACACCTTC.